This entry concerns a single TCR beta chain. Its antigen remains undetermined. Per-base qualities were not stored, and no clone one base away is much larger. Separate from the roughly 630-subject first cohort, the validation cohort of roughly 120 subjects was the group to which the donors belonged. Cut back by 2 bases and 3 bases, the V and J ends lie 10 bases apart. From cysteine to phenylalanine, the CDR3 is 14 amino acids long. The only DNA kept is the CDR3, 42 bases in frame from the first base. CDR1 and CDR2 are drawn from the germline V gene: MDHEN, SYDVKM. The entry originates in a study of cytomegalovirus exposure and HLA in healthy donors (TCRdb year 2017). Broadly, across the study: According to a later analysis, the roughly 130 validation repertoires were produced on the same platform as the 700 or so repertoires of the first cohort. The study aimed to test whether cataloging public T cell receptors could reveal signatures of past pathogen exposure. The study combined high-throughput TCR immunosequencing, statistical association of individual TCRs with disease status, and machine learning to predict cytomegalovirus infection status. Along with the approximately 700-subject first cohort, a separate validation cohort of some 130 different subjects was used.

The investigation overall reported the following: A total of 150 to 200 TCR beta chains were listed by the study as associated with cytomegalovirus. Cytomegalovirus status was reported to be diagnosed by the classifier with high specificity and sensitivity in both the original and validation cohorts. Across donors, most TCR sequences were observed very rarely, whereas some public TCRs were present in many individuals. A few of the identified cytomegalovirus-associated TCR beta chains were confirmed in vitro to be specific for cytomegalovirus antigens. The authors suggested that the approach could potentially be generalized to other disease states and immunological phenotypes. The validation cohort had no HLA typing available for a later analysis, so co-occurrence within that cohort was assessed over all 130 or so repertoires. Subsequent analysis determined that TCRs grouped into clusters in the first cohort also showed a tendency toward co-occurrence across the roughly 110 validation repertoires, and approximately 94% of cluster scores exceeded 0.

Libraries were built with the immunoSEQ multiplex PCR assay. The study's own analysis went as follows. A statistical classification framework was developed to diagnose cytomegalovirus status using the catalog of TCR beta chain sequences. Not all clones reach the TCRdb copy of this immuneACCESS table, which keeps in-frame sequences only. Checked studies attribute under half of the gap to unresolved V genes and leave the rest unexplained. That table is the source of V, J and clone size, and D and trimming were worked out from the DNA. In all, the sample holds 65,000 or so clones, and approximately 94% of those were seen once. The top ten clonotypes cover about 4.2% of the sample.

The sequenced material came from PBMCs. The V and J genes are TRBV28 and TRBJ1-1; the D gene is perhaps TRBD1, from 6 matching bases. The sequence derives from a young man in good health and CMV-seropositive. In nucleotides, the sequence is TGTGCCAGCAGTTTAACTGGGGGCTACACTGAAGCTTTCTTT. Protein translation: CASSLTGGYTEAFF.